A selection of T cell receptor beta chains follows, all from one sample in a study of cytomegalovirus exposure and HLA in healthy donors. Clones were read by immunoSEQ multiplex PCR, and TCRdb kept only the in-frame ones, dropping some. The sample has around 61,000 clones, 89% seen once; the top ten hold approximately 1.4%. Material for sequencing was PBMCs. The receptors stem from a man under 40 in good health and CMV-seropositive. The CDR3 runs from the conserved cysteine through the conserved F or W. Fields, in order: V gene, D gene, J gene, CDR3 DNA, CDR3 protein. D genes are given only for firm matches.

TRBV6-1	NA	TRBJ1-1	TGTGCCAGCAGTCTCCCGACAGCGCCGAACACTGAAGCTTTCTTT	CASSLPTAPNTEAFF
TRBV7-3	NA	TRBJ2-6	TGTGCCAGCAGCTTACTAAGTACTGGGGCCAACGTCCTGACTTTC	CASSLLSTGANVLTF
TRBV28	NA	TRBJ1-2	TGTGCCAGCAGTTTCGAGGGCTACACCTTC	CASSFEGYTF
TRBV11-1	TRBD2	TRBJ2-2	TGTGCCAGCAGCTTTTCTAGCGGGAGGGTCGGCGGGGAGCTGTTTTTT	CASSFSSGRVGGELFF
TRBV28	NA	TRBJ2-3	TGTGCCAGCAGTTTAGGAGGGAGGACAGATACGCAGTATTTT	CASSLGGRTDTQYF
TRBV18	NA	TRBJ1-4	TGTGCCAGCTCACCCCCTGGAGGGCGTAGTCATGAAAAACTGTTTTTT	CASSPPGGRSHEKLFF
TRBV25-1	NA	TRBJ1-1	TGTGCCAGCAGTGTTCAAGGGGACACTGAAGCTTTCTTT	CASSVQGDTEAFF
TRBV6-6	TRBD1	TRBJ2-2	TGTGCCAGCACTCCGGGACAGAGTTCACCGGGGGAGCTGTTTTTT	CASTPGQSSPGELFF
TRBV30	TRBD1	TRBJ1-1	TGTGCCTGCATCGGGACAGGGGATACTGAAGCTTTCTTT	CACIGTGDTEAFF
TRBV7-9	TRBD2	TRBJ2-4	TGTGCCAGCAGCCCCGGGACTAACTTAAACATTCAGTACTTC	CASSPGTNLNIQYF
TRBV7-2	TRBD2	TRBJ2-5	TGTGCCAGCAGCTTAGAACTAGCGGCACAAGAGACCCAGTACTTC	CASSLELAAQETQYF
TRBV5-4	TRBD1	TRBJ2-5	TGTGCCAGCAGCTTGGTGGACAGGGCAGTGGAGACCCAGTACTTC	CASSLVDRAVETQYF
TRBV7-3	TRBD2	TRBJ2-1	TGTGCCAGCAGCGTCCGGGCGGGAGTGGACAATGAGCAGTTCTTC	CASSVRAGVDNEQFF
TRBV7-2	NA	TRBJ2-2	TGTGCCAGCAGCTCTAGCCTGGACTCTAACACCGGGGAGCTGTTTTTT	CASSSSLDSNTGELFF
TRBV5-1	TRBD1	TRBJ2-3	TGCGCCAGCAGCGTCGGACAGGGGAAGGCAGATACGCAGTATTTT	CASSVGQGKADTQYF
TRBV9	NA	TRBJ2-1	TGTGCCAGCAGCGCCCACTGGGCCTCCTACAATGAGCAGTTCTTC	CASSAHWASYNEQFF
TRBV6-1	TRBD1	TRBJ1-1	TGTGCCAGCAGCTGGGACAGGGGTAAGAACACTGAAGCTTTCTTT	CASSWDRGKNTEAFF
TRBV7-9	NA	TRBJ2-7	TGTGCCAGCAGCTCCACAGGGTTTTACGAGCAGTACTTC	CASSSTGFYEQYF
TRBV13	TRBD1	TRBJ2-5	TGTGCCAGCAGCGCCACAGGGGGCTCAGAGACCCAGTACTTC	CASSATGGSETQYF